A selection of T cell receptor beta chains follows, all from one sample in a study. TCRdb reprocessed the 5' RACE reads with MiXCR, giving one entry per CDR3 protein. The table lists around 50,000 distinct CDR3 sequences, 15% to 20% of them singletons. Input material: naive CD4+ T cells sorted from blood. The receptors were sampled from a female donor with breast cancer. Each CDR3 is given with its conserved first and last residue. The order of the fields is J gene, D gene, V gene, clone size, CDR3 protein, CDR3 DNA. The D gene is left open where the match is weak. The listing skips clone size in some rows; elsewhere it reads once, few, many or a size class.

J gene: TRBJ2-7
D gene: TRBD2
V gene: TRBV20-1
clone size: NA
CDR3 protein: CSASLGVGLAGYEQYF
CDR3 DNA: TGCAGTGCTAGTTTAGGGGTTGGACTAGCGGGCTACGAGCAGTACTTC

J gene: TRBJ1-1
D gene: TRBD1
V gene: TRBV7-9
clone size: many
CDR3 protein: CASSFDRATEAFF
CDR3 DNA: TGTGCCAGCAGTTTCGACAGGGCCACTGAAGCTTTCTTT

J gene: TRBJ1-2
D gene: NA
V gene: TRBV7-2
clone size: NA
CDR3 protein: CASSFVNYGYTF
CDR3 DNA: TGTGCCAGCAGCTTTGTTAACTATGGCTACACCTTC

J gene: TRBJ1-1
D gene: NA
V gene: TRBV5-5
clone size: many
CDR3 protein: CASSLDSRNTEAFF
CDR3 DNA: TGTGCCAGCAGCTTAGACAGTCGGAACACTGAAGCTTTCTTT

J gene: TRBJ1-5
D gene: TRBD1
V gene: TRBV29-1
clone size: few
CDR3 protein: CSVWDRNQPQHF
CDR3 DNA: TGCAGCGTGTGGGACAGGAATCAGCCCCAGCATTTT

J gene: TRBJ2-3
D gene: NA
V gene: TRBV29-1
clone size: few
CDR3 protein: CSVAAGEGDTQYF
CDR3 DNA: TGCAGCGTTGCGGCAGGGGAGGGGGATACGCAGTATTTT

J gene: TRBJ2-1
D gene: TRBD2
V gene: TRBV24-1
clone size: NA
CDR3 protein: CATSDFSGGYNEQFF
CDR3 DNA: TGTGCCACCAGTGATTTTTCGGGGGGCTACAATGAGCAGTTCTTC

J gene: TRBJ2-1
D gene: TRBD1
V gene: TRBV12-3/TRBV12-4
clone size: few
CDR3 protein: CASSTGQGAGEQFF
CDR3 DNA: TGTGCCAGCAGTACGGGACAGGGGGCAGGTGAGCAGTTCTTC

J gene: TRBJ1-4
D gene: NA
V gene: TRBV7-2
clone size: NA
CDR3 protein: CASSYSNEKLFF
CDR3 DNA: TGTGCCAGCAGCTACAGTAATGAAAAACTGTTTTTT

J gene: TRBJ2-7
D gene: TRBD2
V gene: TRBV7-2
clone size: NA
CDR3 protein: CASSARAGVGQYF
CDR3 DNA: TGTGCCAGCAGCGCCAGGGCGGGGGTCGGGCAGTACTTC

J gene: TRBJ2-5
D gene: TRBD2
V gene: TRBV20-1
clone size: few
CDR3 protein: CSARDQTSGAGTQYF
CDR3 DNA: TGCAGTGCTAGAGATCAAACTAGCGGAGCCGGGACCCAGTACTTC

J gene: TRBJ2-2
D gene: TRBD1
V gene: TRBV5-1
clone size: few
CDR3 protein: CASSSGQANTGELFF
CDR3 DNA: TGCGCCAGCAGCTCAGGACAGGCGAACACCGGGGAGCTGTTTTTT

J gene: TRBJ1-2
D gene: NA
V gene: TRBV28
clone size: NA
CDR3 protein: CASREAGTHGYTF
CDR3 DNA: TGTGCCAGCAGAGAAGCAGGGACCCATGGCTACACCTTC

J gene: TRBJ2-3
D gene: TRBD2
V gene: TRBV7-2
clone size: few
CDR3 protein: CASSLVGGAGGPQDTQYF
CDR3 DNA: TGTGCCAGCAGCTTAGTCGGCGGAGCGGGAGGGCCCCAAGATACGCAGTATTTT